The sequence of this TCR beta chain was determined in a study of blood T cell repertoires in COVID-19. V shed 5 bases and J 5 bases; nucleotides not matched to a gene: 9. Germline V gene data show CDR1 as ENHRY and CDR2 as SYGVKD. The CDR3 length is 15 residues. The assay was immunoSEQ multiplex PCR, and TCRdb's table has in-frame clones only and misses some. The table lists 200,000 to 250,000 clones, about 84% of them singletons, with roughly 6.2% in the top ten. The gene calls are TRBV10-3 and TRBJ1-1; 9 bases are a match to TRBD1. The TCR comes from a woman aged 80 or over with COVID-19, enrolled during active disease. The sequenced sample was peripheral blood. The CDR3 loop reads CAISNRDREGTEAFF. The DNA for the CDR3 is TGTGCCATCAGTAACCGGGACAGGGAGGGGACTGAAGCTTTCTTT.